The 11 T cell receptor beta chains given below trace back to one sample, sequenced in a study of T cells in Graves' hyperthyroidism and ophthalmopathy (dated 2019 in TCRdb). The library was prepared using multiplex PCR. TCRdb lists the instrument as Illumina HiSeq 2000. The TCR beta CDR3 regions were amplified from RNA transcripts. For the first round of RT-PCR on the TCR CDR3, the HTBI primer set was used together with the Qiagen OneStep RT-PCR kit. Starting from the raw public reads, TCRdb applied fastp trimming at Q25, assembled clones with MiXCR and retained in-frame beta chains. Each CDR3 protein appears once, grouped with its most common genes and DNA. Counted in this sample were a few hundred thousand distinct CDR3 sequences; approximately 48% of them appeared once. The biggest ten clones account for 44% of the sample. The sequenced sample consisted of peripheral blood or thyroid tissue (not recorded which). These receptors all come from an adult woman with Graves' disease, either hyperthyroidism or ophthalmopathy (not recorded which).

This clonotype appeared many times. The rearrangement joins TRBV9 to TRBJ1-3; D call uncertain. V was clipped by 5 bases and J by 0 bases, with 15 bases between them. Germline CDR1 and CDR2: SGDLS and YYNGEE. There are 16 residues in the CDR3. For the CDR3, the DNA is TGTGCCAGCAGTACCGGATCAGCAAACTCTGGAAACACCATATATTTT. As protein: CASSTGSANSGNTIYF.

The J gene is TRBJ2-2, the V gene TRBV29-1; no clear D. CDR3 length equals 14 residues. V lost 4 bases and J lost 0, with 9 bases in between. Germline V gene sequence: CDR1 SQVTM, CDR2 ANQGSEA. CDR3 sequence (DNA): TGCAGCGTTGCGCACAGATCGAACACCGGGGAGCTGTTTTTT. This gives the protein CSVAHRSNTGELFF.

The gene calls are TRBV19 and TRBJ1-5; D is possibly TRBD1 (5 bases). Trimming cost V 5 bases and J 3 bases, with 14 bases left between them. In germline, CDR1 is LNHDA, CDR2 SQIVND (reference sequence). CDR3 size: 15 residues. CDR3 in DNA: TGTGCCAGTAGTGTGGTGGGGGGGTCCAATCAGCCCCAGCATTTT. Translating gives CASSVVGGSNQPQHF.

This clonotype was observed a handful of times. This sequence joins TRBV7-9 and TRBJ2-5; TRBD1 matches 7 bases. The CDR3 runs to 15 residues. The trim removed 3 bases at V and 0 bases at J, leaving 4 bases unmatched. Germline CDR1 reads SEHNR; CDR2 reads FQNEAQ (reference sequence). For the CDR3, the DNA is TGTGCCAGCAGCTTGGGGGACAGCAACCAAGAGACCCAGTACTTC. This sequence encodes CASSLGDSNQETQYF. Looking up the rest from reference TRBV7-9 and TRBJ2-5 gives the full variable domain: DTGVSQNPRHKITKRGQNVTFRCDPISEHNRLYWYRQTLGQGPEFLTYFQNEAQLEKSRLLSDRFSAERPKGSFSTLEIQRTEQGDSAMYLCASSLGDSNQETQYFGPGTRLLVL.

Notes on this clonotype: An end of the junction does not agree with germline; a read error may underlie this. The V gene is TRBV7-2, the J gene TRBJ2-7, with D possibly matching TRBD1 (5 bases). Germline V lookup: CDR1 SGHTA, CDR2 FQGNSA. The CDR3 is 14 residues long. This CDR3 reads CASSAQVSSYEQHF. CDR3 DNA: TGTGCCAGCAGCGCACAGGTCAGCTCCTACGAGCAGCACTTC.

This clonotype was counted a few times. This chain links TRBV27 with TRBJ2-2; 7 bases fit TRBD1. Germline lookup yields CDR1 MNHEY and CDR2 SMNVEV (reference sequence). There are 14 residues in the CDR3. After removal of 9 bases from V and 2 bases from J, the junction contained 6 bases not matched to a gene. CDR3 sequence reads: CARGTEPNTGELFF. The CDR3 nucleotides are TGTGCCAGAGGGACAGAACCTAACACCGGGGAGCTGTTTTTT.

The chain combines TRBV2 with TRBJ2-2, with a possible D match to TRBD2 (5 bases). V shed 10 bases and J shed 8 bases, with 17 bases lying between them. The CDR3 covers 13 residues. CDR1 is SNHLY and CDR2 is FYNNEI in the germline V gene. The CDR3, as DNA: TGTGCCACCGCGGGTCAAACCGGAGGGGAGCTGTTTTTT. Residues: CATAGQTGGELFF. The full variable domain, in which reference TRBV2 and TRBJ2-2 provide the parts outside the CDR3, is EPEVTQTPSHQVTQMGQEVILRCVPISNHLYFYWYRQILGQKVEFLVSFYNNEISEKSEIFDDQFSVERPDGSNFTLKIRSTKLEDSAMYFCATAGQTGGELFFGEGSRLTVL.

The rearrangement joins TRBV9 to TRBJ1-2; no clear D. Germline values: CDR1 SGDLS, CDR2 YYNGEE. CDR3 length: 18 amino acids. Trimming stripped 3 bases from V and 6 bases from J, with 27 bases between. DNA for the CDR3: TGTGCCAGCAGCGCGCCTTATGGGAACCGCCTTAAGGGAAATGGCTACACCTTC. Translated, it gives CASSAPYGNRLKGNGYTF.

The chain recombines TRBV5-1 with TRBJ1-2, with D perhaps matching TRBD1 (5 bases). The CDR3 is 14 amino acids. V lost 4 bases to trimming and J lost 8 bases, with 18 bases between them. The germline CDR1 and CDR2 sequences are SGHRS and YFSETQ. CDR3 region: CASSPAGSGDGYTF. As DNA, the CDR3 is TGCGCCAGCAGCCCCGCGGGGTCTGGGGACGGCTACACCTTC.

Concerning this clonotype itself: A much larger clone sits a single nucleotide away, making a read error possible. This chain joins TRBV6-4 and TRBJ1-2; 7 bases agree with TRBD1. The germline CDR1 and CDR2 sequences are MRHNA and SNTAGT. This CDR3 comprises 12 residues. CDR3 coding DNA: TGTGCCAGCAGTCGGACAGGCTATGGCTGCACCTTC. It codes for CASSRTGYGCTF.

At least ten counts were recorded for this clonotype. The chain is built from TRBV5-4 and TRBJ1-5; 8 bases agree with TRBD1. CDR3 length equals 16 residues. CDR1 is SGHNT, CDR2 YYREEE, per germline (reference sequence). V lost 1 base and J lost 6; bases outside the gene matches: 9. In DNA form, the CDR3 reads TGTGCCAGCAGCTTGTTCGGACAGGGCGGGAGTCAGCCCCAGCATTTT. Translation: CASSLFGQGGSQPQHF.